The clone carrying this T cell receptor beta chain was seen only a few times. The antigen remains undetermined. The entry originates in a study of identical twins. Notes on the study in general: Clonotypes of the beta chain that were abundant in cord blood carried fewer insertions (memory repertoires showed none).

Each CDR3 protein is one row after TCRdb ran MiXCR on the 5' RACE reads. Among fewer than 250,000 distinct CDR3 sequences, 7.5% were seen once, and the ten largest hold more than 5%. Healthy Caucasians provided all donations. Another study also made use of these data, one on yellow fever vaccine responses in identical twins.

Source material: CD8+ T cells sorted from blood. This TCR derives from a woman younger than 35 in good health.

The CDR3 loop reads CASSQEPVKVTDTQYF. Written as DNA, the CDR3 is TGTGCCAGCAGCCAAGAACCCGTCAAAGTCACAGATACGCAGTATTTT. The chain carries TRBV28 and TRBJ2-3; D ambiguous. From germline, CDR1 is MDHEN and CDR2 SYDVKM. Trimming stripped 6 bases from V and 2 bases from J, with 18 bases between. CDR3 length: 16 amino acids.